This record covers a single TCR beta chain. No antigen is known for it. The data stem from a study of identifying expanded T cells in peripheral blood. General study findings and limits: About 1.2 clones differed between technical replicates, versus approximately 16 and 19 over time.

Per germline, CDR1 LNHDA and CDR2 SQIVND (reference sequence). Unmatched junction bases numbered 8, after V lost 7 bases and J lost 2 bases. The CDR3 has 15 amino acids. The data were produced by immunoSEQ multiplex PCR, yet TCRdb's version contains in-frame clones alone and is incomplete. The sample holds around 82,000 clones, 65% to 85% seen once. No infections or other immune events were documented during collection. Material for sequencing was blood. The chain recombines TRBV19 with TRBJ1-2, with 9 positions matching TRBD1. This sequence was found in a person aged 18 to 75 in good health. This CDR3 reads CASNEPGTGNYGYTF. In nucleotides, the CDR3 is TGTGCCAGTAATGAGCCCGGGACAGGGAACTATGGCTACACCTTC.